The T cell receptor (beta chain) described here comes from a study of cytomegalovirus exposure and HLA in healthy donors. General study findings and limits: Earlier findings revealed that most TCR beta V segments proved productive either about 87% or about 30% of the time. In presence/absence analyses, roughly uniform sequencing depth across donors was assumed.

The PCR was carried out with 60 Vbeta primers and 13 Jbeta primers. Profiled with immunoSEQ multiplex PCR; TCRdb holds only in-frame clones, not every one. The sample carries about 110,000 clones, 73% recorded once. CDR1 and CDR2 (germline): MNHEY, SMNVEV (reference sequence). CDR3 length: 12 residues. Trimming left V 5 bases short and J 5 bases short, with 9 bases between. On this clone: Its antigen is unknown. Different DNA sequences within this sample yield the same CDR3.

Sequencing was performed on PBMCs. This TCR came from a man aged 35-49 years in good health and CMV-seronegative. V gene TRBV27 combines with J gene TRBJ2-5; possibly TRBD2 for D (5 bases). CDR3 amino acids: CASSPTGETQYF. Here the CDR3 DNA reads TGTGCCAGCAGTCCCACGGGGGAGACCCAGTACTTC.